This entry concerns a single T cell receptor (beta chain). Profiling relied on immunoSEQ multiplex PCR, and the TCRdb table lists in-frame clones only, not all of them. The table includes almost 45,000 clones, 73% detected once. This record comes from a study of blood T cell repertoires in COVID-19. Study summary: The cDNA or gDNA used as material had been derived from T cells, B-cell-depleted T cells, or PBMCs.

V was pared by 1 base and J by 3 bases, with 0 bases of the junction left unmatched. In germline, CDR1 is SEHNR, CDR2 FQNEAQ (reference sequence). The CDR3 consists of 14 residues. Source material: peripheral blood. The chain links TRBV7-9 to TRBJ2-3; 8 nucleotides match TRBD1. This clonotype was obtained from a man aged 80 or over with acute or convalescent COVID-19. The CDR3 loop is CASSLGTGTDTQYF. The DNA of the CDR3 is TGTGCCAGCAGCTTAGGGACAGGGACAGATACGCAGTATTTT. The variable domain in full, with the rest retrieved from reference TRBV7-9 and TRBJ2-3, is DTGVSQNPRHKITKRGQNVTFRCDPISEHNRLYWYRQTLGQGPEFLTYFQNEAQLEKSRLLSDRFSAERPKGSFSTLEIQRTEQGDSAMYLCASSLGTGTDTQYFGPGTRLTVL.